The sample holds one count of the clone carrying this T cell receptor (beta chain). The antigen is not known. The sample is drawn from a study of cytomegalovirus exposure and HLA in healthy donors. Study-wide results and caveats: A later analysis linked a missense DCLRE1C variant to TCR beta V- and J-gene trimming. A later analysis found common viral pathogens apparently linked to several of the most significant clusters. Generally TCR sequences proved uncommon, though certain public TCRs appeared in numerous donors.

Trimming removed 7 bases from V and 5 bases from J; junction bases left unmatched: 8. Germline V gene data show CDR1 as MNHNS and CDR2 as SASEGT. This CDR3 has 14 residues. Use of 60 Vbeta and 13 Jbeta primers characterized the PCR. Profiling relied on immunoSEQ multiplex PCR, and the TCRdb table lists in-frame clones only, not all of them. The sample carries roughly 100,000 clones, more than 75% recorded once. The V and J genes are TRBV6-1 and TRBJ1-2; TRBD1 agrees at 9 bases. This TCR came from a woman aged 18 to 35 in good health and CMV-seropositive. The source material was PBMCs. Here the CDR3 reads CASNPGQGGYGYTF. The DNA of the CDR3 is TGTGCCAGCAATCCGGGACAGGGAGGTTATGGCTACACCTTC.